This T cell receptor (beta chain) was documented in a study of graft-versus-host responses after intestinal transplantation. Study details: In this cohort, recipients had multivisceral, liver-intestinal, or isolated intestinal transplants.

The method was immunoSEQ multiplex PCR; TCRdb's version includes in-frame clones alone and lacks a portion of them. This table has 80,000 or so clones, 80% to 95% appearing once. Germline V gene lookup returns CDR1 MNHNY and CDR2 SVGAGI (reference sequence). This CDR3 contains 14 residues. As concerns this clone: Germline is not matched at one junction end, which may reflect a read error.

The rearrangement joins TRBV6-6 to TRBJ1-2; the D gene is possibly TRBD1 (5 bases). The TCR comes from a human patient who received an intestinal transplant, so some T cells may come from the graft donor. The input for sequencing was PBMCs, taken 98 days after intestinal transplantation. The CDR3 nucleotides read TGTGCCAGCAGTTACCCCGGGGATCGTCCGGGGGGAATATTC. It codes for CASSYPGDRPGGIF.